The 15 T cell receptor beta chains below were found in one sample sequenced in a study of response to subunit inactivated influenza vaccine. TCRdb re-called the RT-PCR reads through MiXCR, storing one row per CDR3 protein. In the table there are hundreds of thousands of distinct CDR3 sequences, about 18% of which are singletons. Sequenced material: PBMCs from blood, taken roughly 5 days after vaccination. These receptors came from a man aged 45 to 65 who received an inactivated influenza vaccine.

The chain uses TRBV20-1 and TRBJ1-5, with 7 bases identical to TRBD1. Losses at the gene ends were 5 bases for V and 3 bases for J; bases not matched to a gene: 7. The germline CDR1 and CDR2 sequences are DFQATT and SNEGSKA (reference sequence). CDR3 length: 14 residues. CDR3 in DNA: TGCAGTGCTGTGACAGGGTGGAACAATCAGCCCCAGCATTTT. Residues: CSAVTGWNNQPQHF.

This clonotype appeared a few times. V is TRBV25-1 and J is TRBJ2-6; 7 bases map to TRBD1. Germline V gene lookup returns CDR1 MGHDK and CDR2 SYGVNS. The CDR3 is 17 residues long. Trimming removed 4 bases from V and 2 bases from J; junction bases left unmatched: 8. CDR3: CASSGVAQGAGANVLTF. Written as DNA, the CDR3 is TGTGCCAGCAGTGGCGTGGCGCAGGGGGCTGGGGCCAACGTCCTGACTTTC.

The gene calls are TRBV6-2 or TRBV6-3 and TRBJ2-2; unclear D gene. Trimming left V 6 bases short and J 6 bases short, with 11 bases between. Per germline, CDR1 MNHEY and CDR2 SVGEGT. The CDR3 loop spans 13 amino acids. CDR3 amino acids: CASRQVVAGELFF. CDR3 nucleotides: TGTGCCAGCAGGCAGGTAGTCGCCGGGGAGCTGTTTTTT.

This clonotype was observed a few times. The CDR3 loop is CASSPGLASRVGEQFF. In nucleotides, the CDR3 is TGTGCCAGCAGCCCGGGACTAGCCTCGAGGGTTGGCGAGCAGTTCTTC. The chain is built from TRBV11-2 and TRBJ2-1, with 9 bases fitting TRBD2. This CDR3 contains 16 residues. Germline V gives CDR1 SGHAT, CDR2 FQNNGV. V lost 5 bases, J lost 10 bases, and 15 bases stayed unmatched.

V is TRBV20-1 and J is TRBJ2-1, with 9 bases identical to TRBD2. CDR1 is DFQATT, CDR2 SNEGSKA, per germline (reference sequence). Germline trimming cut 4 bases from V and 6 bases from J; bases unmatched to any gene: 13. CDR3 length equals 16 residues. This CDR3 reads CSATDSGSMYLNEQFF. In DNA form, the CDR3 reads TGCAGTGCTACTGATAGCGGGAGCATGTATCTCAATGAGCAGTTCTTC.

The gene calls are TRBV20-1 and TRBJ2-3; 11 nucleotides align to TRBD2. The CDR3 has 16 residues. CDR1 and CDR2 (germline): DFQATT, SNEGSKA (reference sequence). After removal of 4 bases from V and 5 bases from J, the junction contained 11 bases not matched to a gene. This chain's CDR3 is CSAKGGRTSGGDTQYF. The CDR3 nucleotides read TGCAGTGCTAAGGGGGGCCGAACTAGCGGGGGAGATACGCAGTATTTT.

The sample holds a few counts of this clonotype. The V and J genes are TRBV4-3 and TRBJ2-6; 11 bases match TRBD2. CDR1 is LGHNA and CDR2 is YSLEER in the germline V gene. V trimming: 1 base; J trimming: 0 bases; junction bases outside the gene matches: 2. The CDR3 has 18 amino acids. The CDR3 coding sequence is TGCGCCAGCAGCCAAGGACTAGCGGGGTACTCTGGGGCCAACGTCCTGACTTTC. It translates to CASSQGLAGYSGANVLTF.

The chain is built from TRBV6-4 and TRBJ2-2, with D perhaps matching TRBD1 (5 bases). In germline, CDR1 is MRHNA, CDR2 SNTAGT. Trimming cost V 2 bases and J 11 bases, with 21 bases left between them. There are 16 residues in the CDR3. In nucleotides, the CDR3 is TGTGCCAGCAGTGACGAGACACGGGTCGGCTGGGGCGAGCTGTTTTTT. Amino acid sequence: CASSDETRVGWGELFF.

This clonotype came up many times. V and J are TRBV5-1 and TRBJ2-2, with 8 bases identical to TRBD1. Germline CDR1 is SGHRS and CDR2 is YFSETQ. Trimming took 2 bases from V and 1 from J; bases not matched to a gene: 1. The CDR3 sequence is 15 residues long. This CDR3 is CASSFGQGNTGELFF. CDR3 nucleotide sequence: TGCGCCAGCAGCTTTGGACAGGGGAACACCGGGGAGCTGTTTTTT. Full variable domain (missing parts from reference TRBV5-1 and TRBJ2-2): KAGVTQTPRYLIKTRGQQVTLSCSPISGHRSVSWYQQTPGQGLQFLFEYFSETQRNKGNFPGRFSGRQFSNSRSEMNVSTLELGDSALYLCASSFGQGNTGELFFGEGSRLTVL.

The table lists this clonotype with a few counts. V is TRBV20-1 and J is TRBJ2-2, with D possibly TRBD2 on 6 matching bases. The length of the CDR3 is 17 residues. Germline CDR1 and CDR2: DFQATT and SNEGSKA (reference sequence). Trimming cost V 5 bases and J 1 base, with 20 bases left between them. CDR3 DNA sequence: TGCAGTGCTGACCGCTTATTTAGCGGAGTGAACACCGGGGAGCTGTTTTTT. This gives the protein CSADRLFSGVNTGELFF.

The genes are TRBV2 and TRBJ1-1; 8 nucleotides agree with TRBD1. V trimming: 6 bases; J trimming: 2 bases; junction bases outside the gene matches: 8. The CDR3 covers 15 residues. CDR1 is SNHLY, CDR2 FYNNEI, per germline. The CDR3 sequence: CASSARQGSNTEAFF. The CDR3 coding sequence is TGTGCCAGCAGCGCGCGACAGGGGAGTAACACTGAAGCTTTCTTT.

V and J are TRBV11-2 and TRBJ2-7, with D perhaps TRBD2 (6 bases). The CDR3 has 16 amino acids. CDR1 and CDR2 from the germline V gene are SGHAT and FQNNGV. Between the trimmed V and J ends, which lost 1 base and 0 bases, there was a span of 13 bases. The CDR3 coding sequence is TGTGCCAGCAGCTTAGGTGGCGGGGTCCTCTCCTACGAGCAGTACTTC. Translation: CASSLGGGVLSYEQYF.

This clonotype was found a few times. CDR3 DNA sequence: TGCAGCGTTGGGGCAGGGCAGGAGCCCCAGCATTTT. Translating it yields CSVGAGQEPQHF. The gene calls are TRBV29-1 and TRBJ1-5; possibly TRBD1 for D (5 bases). Per the germline V gene, CDR1 is SQVTM and CDR2 is ANQGSEA. Trimming removed 4 bases at V and 8 bases at J, with 12 bases between. The CDR3 spans 12 residues.

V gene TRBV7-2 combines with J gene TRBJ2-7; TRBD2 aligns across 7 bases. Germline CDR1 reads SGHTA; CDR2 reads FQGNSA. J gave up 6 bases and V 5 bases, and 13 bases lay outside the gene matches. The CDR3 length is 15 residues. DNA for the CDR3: TGTGCCAGCAGCCGGCTCAGCGGGGCCGCCTGCGAGCAGTACTTC. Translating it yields CASSRLSGAACEQYF.

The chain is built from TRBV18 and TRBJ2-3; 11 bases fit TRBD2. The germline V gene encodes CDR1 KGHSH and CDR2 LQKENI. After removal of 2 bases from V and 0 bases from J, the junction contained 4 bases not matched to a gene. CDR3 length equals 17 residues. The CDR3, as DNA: TGTGCCAGCTCACCAAAGCGGACTAGCGGGAGCACAGATACGCAGTATTTT. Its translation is CASSPKRTSGSTDTQYF.